This entry lists 8 T cell receptor beta chains sequenced from one sample in a study of blood T cell repertoires in COVID-19. Measured with immunoSEQ multiplex PCR; TCRdb has only the in-frame clones, and not every one. The table records 200,000 to 300,000 clones, roughly 86% of them present only once. Sequencing was performed on peripheral blood. These receptors were collected from a woman aged 45 to 65 with acute or convalescent COVID-19.

The chain carries TRBV11-2 and TRBJ1-5; 8 bases are shared with TRBD1. Germline assignment: CDR1 SGHAT and CDR2 FQNNGV. The CDR3 covers 17 residues. J was trimmed by 2 bases and V by 5 bases; bases with no gene match: 11. DNA for the CDR3: TGTGCCAGCAGCCTTAACCAGGGGGCGCAGGGCAATCAGCCCCAGCATTTT. It yields the protein CASSLNQGAQGNQPQHF.

The chain combines TRBV9 with TRBJ1-1, with 9 bases lining up with TRBD1. Trimming took 3 bases from V and 4 from J; bases not matched to a gene: 4. From germline, CDR1 is SGDLS and CDR2 YYNGEE. CDR3 size: 14 residues. This chain's CDR3 is CASSAGQGSTEAFF. DNA of the CDR3: TGTGCCAGCAGCGCGGGACAGGGAAGCACTGAAGCTTTCTTT.

The CDR3 nucleotides are TGTGCCAGCAGCCAGCAGGGGGCGCGCTACTATGGCTACACCTTC. This translates into CASSQQGARYYGYTF. The chain uses TRBV28 and TRBJ1-2; 8 nucleotides align to TRBD1. Unmatched junction bases numbered 9, after V lost 6 bases and J lost 3 bases. CDR1 is MDHEN, CDR2 SYDVKM, per germline. This CDR3 is built from 15 residues.

V and J are TRBV3-1 (or the pseudogene TRBV3-2) and TRBJ1-2; no clear D. The CDR3 runs 13 residues. V shed 1 base and J shed 8 bases, with 11 bases lying between them. Germline V gene lookup returns CDR1 LGHDT and CDR2 YNNKEL (reference sequence). The CDR3 DNA sequence: TGTGCCAGCAGCCAAGGTGCCGAGGAAGGCTACACCTTC. Encoded protein: CASSQGAEEGYTF.

This clone was seen only once. The chain joins TRBV7-3 to TRBJ2-1, with D possibly TRBD1 on 5 matching bases. Germline V gives CDR1 SGHTA, CDR2 FQGTGA. V was pared by 3 bases and J by 9 bases, with 12 bases between. The CDR3 has 13 amino acids. DNA of the CDR3: TGTGCCAGCAGCTTTAGCAGGGAAGGTGAGCAGTTCTTC. This codes for CASSFSREGEQFF.

The chain is built from TRBV10-3 and TRBJ2-7; D is perhaps TRBD2 (6 bases). V dropped 3 bases and J dropped 8 bases, with 11 bases sitting between them. Germline CDR1 and CDR2: ENHRY and SYGVKD. The CDR3 consists of 12 residues. The CDR3 DNA reads TGTGCCATCAGTGAACGGGAGAACAAGCAGTACTTC. As protein: CAISERENKQYF.

The chain combines TRBV15 with TRBJ1-2; 7 nucleotides agree with TRBD1. With 0 bases clipped from V and 0 bases from J, the junction kept 13 bases outside the gene matches. Germline CDR1 LNHNV, CDR2 YYDKDF (reference sequence). This CDR3 region has 19 residues. The CDR3 loop reads CATSRDRGDTSFSNYGYTF. The CDR3 nucleotides are TGTGCCACCAGCAGAGACAGGGGGGACACCTCCTTCTCTAACTATGGCTACACCTTC.

The chain joins TRBV7-2 to TRBJ1-4, with 8 positions matching TRBD1. V was clipped by 3 bases and J by 10 bases; unmatched bases: 7. Per germline, CDR1 SGHTA and CDR2 FQGNSA. CDR3 length: 14 amino acids. The CDR3 sequence is CASSFADRGRKLFF. The CDR3 DNA follows: TGTGCCAGCAGCTTCGCCGACAGGGGCCGAAAACTGTTTTTT.